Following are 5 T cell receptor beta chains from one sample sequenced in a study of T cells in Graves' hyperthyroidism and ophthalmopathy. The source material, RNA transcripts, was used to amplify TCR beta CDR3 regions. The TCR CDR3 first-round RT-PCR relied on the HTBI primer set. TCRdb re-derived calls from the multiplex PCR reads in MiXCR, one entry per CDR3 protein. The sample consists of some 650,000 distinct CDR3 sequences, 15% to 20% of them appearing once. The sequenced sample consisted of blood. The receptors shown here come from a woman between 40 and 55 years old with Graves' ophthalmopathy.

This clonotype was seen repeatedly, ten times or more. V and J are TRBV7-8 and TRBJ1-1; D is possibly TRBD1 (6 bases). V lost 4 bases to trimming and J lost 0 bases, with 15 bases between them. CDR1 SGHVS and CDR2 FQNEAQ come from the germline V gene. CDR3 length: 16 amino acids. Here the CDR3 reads CASSSGGGRLNTEAFF. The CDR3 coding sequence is TGTGCCAGCAGCTCCGGAGGGGGACGGCTGAACACTGAAGCTTTCTTT.

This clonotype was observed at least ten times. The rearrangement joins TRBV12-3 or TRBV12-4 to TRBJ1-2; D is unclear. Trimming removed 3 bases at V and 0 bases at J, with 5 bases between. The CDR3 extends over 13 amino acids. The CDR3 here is CASSFSANYGYTF. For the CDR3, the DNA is TGTGCCAGCAGTTTTTCTGCTAACTATGGCTACACCTTC.

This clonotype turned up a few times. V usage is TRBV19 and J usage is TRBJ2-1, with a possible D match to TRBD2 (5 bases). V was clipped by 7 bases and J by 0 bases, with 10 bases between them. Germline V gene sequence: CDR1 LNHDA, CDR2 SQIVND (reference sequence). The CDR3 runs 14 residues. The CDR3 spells CASNAGGSYNEQFF. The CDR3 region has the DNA TGTGCCAGTAATGCGGGCGGCTCCTACAATGAGCAGTTCTTC. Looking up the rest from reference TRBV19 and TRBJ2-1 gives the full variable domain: DGGITQSPKYLFRKEGQNVTLSCEQNLNHDAMYWYRQDPGQGLRLIYYSQIVNDFQKGDIAEGYSVSREKKESFPLTVTSAQKNPTAFYLCASNAGGSYNEQFFGPGTRLTVL.

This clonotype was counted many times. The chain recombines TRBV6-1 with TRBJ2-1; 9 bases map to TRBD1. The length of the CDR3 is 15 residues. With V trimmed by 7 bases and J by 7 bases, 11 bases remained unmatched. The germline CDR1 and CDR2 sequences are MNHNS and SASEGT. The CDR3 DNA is TGTGCCAGCACCCACGACAGGGGGGATAGGAATGAGCAGTTCTTC. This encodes CASTHDRGDRNEQFF.

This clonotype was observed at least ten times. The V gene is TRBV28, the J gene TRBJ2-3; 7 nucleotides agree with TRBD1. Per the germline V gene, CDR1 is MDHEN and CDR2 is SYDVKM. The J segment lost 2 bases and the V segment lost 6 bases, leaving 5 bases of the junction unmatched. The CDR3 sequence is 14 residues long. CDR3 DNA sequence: TGTGCCAGCAGACAAGGGGGCCCCACAGATACGCAGTATTTT. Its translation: CASRQGGPTDTQYF.